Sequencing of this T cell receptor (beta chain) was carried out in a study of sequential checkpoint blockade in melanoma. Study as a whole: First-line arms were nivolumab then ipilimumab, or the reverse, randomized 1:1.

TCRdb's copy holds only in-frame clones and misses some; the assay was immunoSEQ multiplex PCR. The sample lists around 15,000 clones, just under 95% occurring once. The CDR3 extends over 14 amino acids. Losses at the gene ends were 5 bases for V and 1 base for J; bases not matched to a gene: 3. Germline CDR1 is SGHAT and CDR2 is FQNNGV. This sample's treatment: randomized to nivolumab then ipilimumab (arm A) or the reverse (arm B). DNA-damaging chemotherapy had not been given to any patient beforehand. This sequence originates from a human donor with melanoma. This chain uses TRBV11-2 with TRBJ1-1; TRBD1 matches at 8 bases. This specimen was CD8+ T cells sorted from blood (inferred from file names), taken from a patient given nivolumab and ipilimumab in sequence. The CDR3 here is CASSAGTGNTEAFF. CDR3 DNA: TGTGCCAGCAGCGCCGGGACAGGGAACACTGAAGCTTTCTTT.